This TCR beta chain was found in a study of CD8+ T cells in alopecia areata (dated by TCRdb to the late 2010s). Notes on the research overall: Treated patients were enrolled in an open-label pilot trial of oral tofacitinib at 5 to 10 mg twice daily for moderate-to-severe alopecia areata. To study T cell clonal expansion in alopecia areata, the researchers applied high-throughput TCRbeta sequencing to both the C3H/HeJ mouse model and human patients. Patients stayed on tofacitinib for 6 to 18 months and then had 6 months of follow-up off drug so that delayed response and recurrence could be assessed. Disease severity in treated patients was measured with the SALT score, which quantifies the percentage of affected scalp surface area. RNA was extracted with the PAXgene miRNA kit for fixed scalp, the miRNeasy kit for PBMCs, and the RNeasy kit for mouse skin. Biopsies were taken from tofacitinib-treated patients at baseline and at 4 and 24 weeks of treatment, and a later scalp biopsy was taken in several of the tofacitinib-treated patients. Amplification of TCRbeta CDR3 regions was done by immunoSEQ multiplex PCR using 35 Vbeta forward primers and 13 Jbeta reverse primers. Scalp clonality was compared across normal scalp (n=4), patchy alopecia areata scalp (n=8), and alopecia totalis/universalis scalp (n=8). In humans, TCRbeta sequencing was performed on scalp tissue and on sorted CD4+ and CD8+ peripheral blood T cells from healthy controls and from patients with patchy or totalis/universalis alopecia areata.

Libraries were constructed by the immunoSEQ multiplex PCR assay. RNA was extracted from all samples and reverse transcribed into cDNA as template for TCR sequencing. SuperScript III was used for first-strand cDNA synthesis, primed with a 2:1 mix of oligo-dT and random hexamers. Amplification bias was assessed with a synthetic immune receptor repertoire, and residual bias was removed computationally. Turning to the authors' computational methods: After raw reads were preprocessed to remove errors, the CDR3 was defined following IMGT conventions as running from the conserved cysteine to phenylalanine. Clonality was computed as 1 minus the Shannon entropy, with the entropy normalized by log2 of the number of productive unique TCRs. Whether scalp clones were CD4 or CD8 was inferred by matching scalp TCRbeta sequences against CD4 and CD8 repertoires sorted from blood. TCRdb re-hosts the immuneACCESS table, in-frame sequences only. Its copies lack some clones; in the studies checked, an unresolved V gene accounts for under half of them, and the cause for the rest is not known. V and J calls and clone size are copied from that table; D and trimming were computed from the DNA. Present in this sample are under 350,000 clones, roughly 64% of which were seen just once. Of the sample, more than 1.5% is held by the ten largest clones.

This clone has a handful of counts. What antigen it recognizes has not been identified. Per-base qualities were not stored, and no clone one base away is much larger. Results and caveats for the whole study, not just this receptor: The treated cohort was small, with a single nonresponder, so links between baseline CD8+ expansion and response need larger studies. During tofacitinib treatment, many expanded lesional clones remained in scalp and blood, and this persistence may partly explain relapse after treatment is stopped. Resident alphabeta T cells in normal human skin are also sequenced, complicating scalp TCR repertoire analysis, unlike mouse skin dominated by gammadelta T cells. With tofacitinib, both scalp clonality and the number of expanded CD8+ clones among the top 100 scalp clones went down significantly. Compared with normal scalp, lesional scalp, particularly in alopecia totalis/universalis, had higher clonality and more expanded CD8+ clones, which suggests antigenic drive. TCR sequences shared between patients were less clear than in mice, possibly partly because of HLA diversity in the patient population.

The sample's time point, from its label and the paper: less than 30 weeks on oral tofacitinib. The treatment or condition label for this specimen denotes: oral pan-JAK inhibitor, 5-10 mg twice daily. Lesional scalp punch biopsies and peripheral blood were collected from alopecia areata patients. After PBMCs were isolated by density centrifugation and stained for CD3, CD4 and CD8, a FACSAria was used to sort CD4+ and CD8+ T cells. The germline V gene provides CDR1 KGHSH and CDR2 LQKENI. V is reduced by 8 bases and J by 4 bases, leaving a spacing of 26 bases between them. Including cysteine and phenylalanine, the CDR3 has 17 amino acids. The CDR3 DNA has 51 bases and is translated from base 1.

Recombination connected TRBV18 to TRBJ1-1; perhaps TRBD1 is the D gene, with 5 bases matching. The TCR comes from a human donor with alopecia areata. The material sequenced was CD4+ T cells sorted from blood, taken at week 24, from a patient treated with tofacitinib. The encoded CDR3 is CASAYQGKGVGSTEAFF. The DNA is as follows: TGTGCCAGCGCCTACCAGGGAAAAGGGGTCGGAAGCACTGAAGCTTTCTTT.